This record covers a single T cell receptor beta chain. Its cognate antigen has yet to be identified. Base-call qualities are not available, and no considerably larger clone is one nucleotide away. Compared with germline, V lacks 0 bases and J lacks 3 bases; bases without a gene match: 9. From the cysteine up to the phenylalanine, the CDR3 has a length of 19 residues. Here the CDR3 DNA is all that survives: 57 bases in frame from base 1. In the germline V gene, CDR1 corresponds to SGHTA and CDR2 to FQGNSA. The sample originates from a study of cytomegalovirus exposure and HLA in healthy donors (dated by TCRdb to about 2017). For the study in its entirety: An earlier analysis of 587 of the donors reported 276 Gb of sequence data and around 120 million unique TCR beta sequences obtained from some 200 million T cells. Approximately 330 gigabases of sequencing data and 75 million to 85 million unique TCR sequences made up an early release that covered around 640 HLA-typed donors. The genetic ancestry cluster associated with self-reported Caucasian donors included around four fifths of the roughly 410 genotyped donors. The aim of the study was to test whether cataloging public T cell receptors could identify signatures of past pathogen exposure. Using immunosequencing, the study profiled T cell repertoires from 666 subjects and related those repertoires to cytomegalovirus serostatus. Along with the 666-subject first cohort, a separate validation cohort of 120 different subjects was used. The study combined high-throughput TCR immunosequencing, statistical association of individual TCRs with disease status, and machine learning to predict cytomegalovirus infection status. To study patterns of TCR occurrence, a later analysis re-analyzed previously published TCR beta repertoires from around 660 donors and added high-resolution HLA genotyping. In the later analysis, no new phenotypic data were used to find candidate immune exposures; instead, reliance was placed on TCR beta sequences and their occurrence across donors. An earlier analysis of some 500 of the donors used high-throughput TCR beta sequencing to judge whether each TCR beta V gene segment behaved as functional or pseudogenic. Alongside the repertoire data, information on donor age, sex, ethnicity and CMV serostatus was compiled. A later genetic analysis took genome-wide SNP genotypes for about three fifths of the 666 donors and used that subset as a discovery cohort. All discovery cohort repertoires had been generated using a single sequencing platform. Both class I and class II loci were covered by HLA typing, at four-digit resolution. Typing coverage varied by locus: roughly 629-630 donors for A, B, C, DRB1 and DQB1; roughly 520 for DQA1; about 590 for DPA1; 400 to 480 for DPB1. Because of strong linkage in the cohort, five DR-DQ haplotypes were treated as single units for association and clustering. Among approximately 370 genotyped donors of the cohort, an average of about 240,000 unique TCR beta nucleotide sequences was sequenced per donor, of which 15% to 20% were non-productive. Broader findings and caveats from the paper: When HLA alleles, especially DR and DQ, strongly co-occurred, TCR associations were difficult to assign to individual alleles. In an earlier analysis of more than 500 of the donors, most TCR beta V segments appeared in productive rearrangements about 90% or about 30% of the time, broadly matching IMGT annotations. It was suggested by the authors that the approach could potentially be generalized to other disease states and immunological phenotypes. Compared with the 666-donor mean, donors in an Asian-associated ancestry cluster had fewer N-insertions in productive TCRs, according to a later genetic analysis. Three of the identified cytomegalovirus-associated TCR beta chains were confirmed in vitro to be specific for cytomegalovirus antigens. V-gene and J-gene trimming of TCR beta chains was associated with a missense DCLRE1C variant in a later genetic analysis, and the association was replicated in an independent cohort. Linkage disequilibrium might explain the correlated functional status among segregating V segments, but an unknown experimental factor could not be ruled out. In a later analysis, HLA-associated TCR beta chains were found to be more clonally expanded and to have lower generation probabilities than equally common non-associated chains. Because some donors lacked HLA typing at each locus, the association tests relied only on the typed subset. According to a later analysis, most CMV-associated TCR beta chains appeared to be HLA-restricted, and the HLA associations seemed to be driven largely by CMV exposure. CMV serostatus was the only immune exposure information available for the cohort. Sequencing depth was assumed to be roughly uniform across donors in the presence/absence analyses, though that assumption may not hold. In a later analysis, around 17,000 TCR beta sequences were associated with specific HLA alleles at a false discovery rate of 0.05. A further reported finding was that TCR beta sequences accurately predicted the HLA-A and HLA-B alleles for most subjects in the first cohort. The study gave a list of about 160 TCR beta chains associated with cytomegalovirus. According to a later analysis, TCR association rates differed among HLA loci, with DRB1 alleles showing the most associated TCRs and HLA-C alleles showing the fewest. Roughly 17 rarely observed V segments, including chromosome 9 orphons, were excluded from the earlier analysis of almost 600 of the donors because counts were too low. Most TCR sequences were seen in very few donors, while some public TCRs were found in many individuals. In a later analysis, several top co-occurrence clusters were reported to appear linked to parvovirus B19, influenza, CMV and Epstein-Barr virus. The classifier was reported to diagnose cytomegalovirus status with high specificity and sensitivity in both the original cohort and the validation cohort. A group of highly shared sequence variants was considered likely to be a technical artifact of the sequencing pipeline. The 87-base-pair reads could not distinguish some IMGT-functional V segments, including TRBV6-2 and TRBV6-3, so those segments were excluded. In this cohort, only TCR beta chains were sequenced, and detectable features were limited by the absence of alpha or paired-chain data.

The library was produced with the immunoSEQ multiplex PCR assay. For the multiplex PCR, a mixture combining 60 forward primers for TCR Vbeta segments and 13 reverse primers for TCR Jbeta segments was used. Amplification of the CDR3 region of rearranged TCR beta genes was performed with a multiplex PCR assay on genomic DNA. Amplified TCR beta libraries were sequenced as 87-base-pair reads on the Illumina HiSeq System. The study's own analysis went as follows. A later analysis counted 65 million to 90 million unique TCR beta chains across the 690 or so repertoires, and around 9.9 million of these chains were shared by at least two donors. To remove PCR and sequencing errors, raw reads were error-corrected and collapsed into unique sequences using a nearest-neighbor algorithm that merged closely related sequences. Alignment of CDR3 sequences to IMGT reference sequences was used to assign V, D and J gene segments. For a sequence to be retained, a match of at least six nucleotides to both a V gene segment and a J gene segment was required. A rearrangement counted as productive if the CDR3 had no stop codons and remained in frame with V and J, and every other rearrangement counted as non-productive. Following IMGT convention, CDR3 was defined as the stretch from the second conserved V-encoded cysteine up to the conserved J-encoded phenylalanine. The earlier analysis of roughly 590 of the donors excluded sequences that lacked an unambiguous match to a single V gene segment. In an earlier analysis of a few hundred of the donors, V segments were called functional above 56.7% productive rearrangements and were called segregating when the between-donor standard deviation exceeded 5%. A statistical classification framework was built to diagnose cytomegalovirus status from the catalog of TCR beta chain sequences. V and J gene assignment, in a later analysis, came from comparing TCR nucleotide sequences with IMGT/GENE-DB human TR gene sequences. The TCRdist pipeline was used in a later analysis to assign CDR3 sequences and most-parsimonious VDJ recombination scenarios. A later analysis defined each TCR beta chain by its CDR3 amino acid sequence plus V-gene family, and excluded reads lacking a unique V-gene family. A later analysis removed roughly 590 highly shared, low-generation-probability nucleotide sequences to deal with suspected cross-contamination and a sequencing artifact. In a later analysis, a clonal expansion index for each public chain was calculated from normalized within-repertoire ranks of inferred template counts. In a later analysis, generation probabilities were computed using a VDJ recombination model fitted to out-of-frame rearrangements, and the results were checked against IGoR. A later analysis scored TCR-TCR, TCR-HLA and TCR-CMV co-occurrence with hypergeometric tests, applying a repertoire-size bias correction to TCR pairs. In a later analysis, false discovery rates were estimated by permuting HLA or CMV assignments 20 times. In a later analysis, co-occurring TCRs were grouped with DBSCAN, and TCRdist sequence similarity was added when clustering was performed within HLA-allele-positive subsets. Co-occurrence clustering excluded repertoires with fewer than 30,000 or more than 120,000 public chains, plus five with anomalous nucleotide sharing. Drawn from immuneACCESS, this table holds only the in-frame rearrangements with V and J called that TCRdb kept. Clones are partly lost; checked studies trace under half to an unresolved V gene and leave the rest unexplained. V and J calls plus clone size are reproduced from that table; the DNA served to infer D and trimming. This sample holds approximately 140,000 clones; 75% to 85% were observed only once. About 3.5% of the sample goes to the ten largest clones.

The cohort comprised some 730 healthy bone marrow donors. Cohort members were all nominally healthy when sampled, although unrecorded immune exposures were likely present. CMV serostatus was positive for about 300 and negative for 352 of the 666 cohort members, and was not recorded for this donor. A peripheral blood sample was provided by each donor, and peripheral blood mononuclear cells were used for TCR beta sequencing. The Qiagen DNeasy Blood Extraction Kit was used to extract genomic DNA from the blood cell samples. The sequenced sample consisted of PBMCs. The V and J genes are TRBV7-2 and TRBJ2-1; TRBD2 fits 12 bases in the junction. This sequence originates from a human donor in good health. CDR3 sequence: CASSLAGLAGGRIYNEQFF. Here is the DNA: TGTGCCAGCAGCTTAGCGGGCCTAGCGGGAGGGCGAATCTACAATGAGCAGTTCTTC.